This T cell receptor beta chain originates from a study of blood T cell repertoires in COVID-19. Participants spanned ages about 18 to 100 years and resided in around 25 US areas. Participants' own reports of clinical history determined their cohort assignment. This clone turned up a few times. Authors' processing steps: Nucleated cell counts were estimated from reference gene primer amplification. The table came from immunoSEQ multiplex PCR; TCRdb's copy has only in-frame clones and leaves some out. V, J and clone size are those of that table, while D and trimming were read from the DNA. The sample contains around 180,000 clones, around three quarters of which appear only once. The CDR3 is made up of 12 amino acids. V gave up 5 bases and J gave up 7 bases, with 11 bases separating them. In germline, CDR1 is MDHEN, CDR2 SYDVKM.

This receptor was obtained from a woman in her forties or fifties with acute COVID-19. This sequence joins TRBV28 and TRBJ1-2; D gene uncertain. The specimen sequenced was PBMCs or T cells enriched from blood (not recorded which). The CDR3: CASSPDGSGYTF. As DNA, the CDR3 is TGTGCCAGCAGTCCCGATGGTAGTGGCTACACCTTC.